These 32 T cell receptor beta chains were all obtained from the same sample, sequenced in a study of cytomegalovirus exposure and HLA in healthy donors. 60 Vbeta and 13 Jbeta primers were used in PCR. Assay used: immunoSEQ multiplex PCR; TCRdb lists only in-frame clones, some missing. The sample yields around 170,000 clones, roughly four fifths seen once. The sample was PBMCs. Receptor source: a young woman in good health and CMV-seronegative.

V usage is TRBV19 and J usage is TRBJ1-2, with D possibly matching TRBD1 (6 bases). The CDR3 is 14 residues long. Deletions cut 8 bases from V and 2 bases from J, with 15 bases between. From germline, CDR1 is LNHDA and CDR2 SQIVND (reference sequence). CDR3 sequence (DNA): TGTGCCAGTCATAAACAGGGATGGAACTATGGCTACACCTTC. It yields the protein CASHKQGWNYGYTF.

The chain has TRBV29-1 and TRBJ2-1; D call uncertain. Germline V gene data show CDR1 as SQVTM and CDR2 as ANQGSEA. Trimming stripped 2 bases from V and 0 bases from J, with 5 bases between. The CDR3 spans 13 residues. CDR3 bases: TGCAGCGTTGAAAACAGCTCCTACAATGAGCAGTTCTTC. Residues: CSVENSSYNEQFF.

J is TRBJ2-7 and V is TRBV7-2; tentative D call: TRBD2 (6 bases). The CDR3 is made up of 14 amino acids. The germline V and J ends were trimmed by 4 bases and 2 bases, with 12 bases remaining between them. Germline lookup yields CDR1 SGHTA and CDR2 FQGNSA. This chain's CDR3 is CASSSAGTPYEQYF. CDR3 bases: TGTGCCAGCAGCTCCGCCGGGACTCCCTACGAGCAGTACTTC. Based on the CDR3 plus reference TRBV7-2 and TRBJ2-7, the full variable domain is GAGVSQSPSNKVTEKGKDVELRCDPISGHTALYWYRQSLGQGLEFLIYFQGNSAPDKSGLPSDRFSAERTGGSVSTLTIQRTQQEDSAVYLCASSSAGTPYEQYFGPGTRLTVT.

This chain uses TRBV7-2 with TRBJ2-5, with D tentatively TRBD2 (6 bases). Trimming removed 5 bases from V and 4 bases from J, with 11 bases in between. The CDR3 is made up of 13 amino acids. Germline values: CDR1 SGHTA, CDR2 FQGNSA. The CDR3 nucleotides read TGTGCCAGCAGCCCTCAGGGAGGAGAGACCCAGTACTTC. Residues: CASSPQGGETQYF.

To note about this clone: Its ends do not fully match the called genes, so a read error is possible. The sample carries other DNA sequences with the same CDR3. CDR3 nucleotides: TGCGCCAGCGAATTAGTAGACACTGAAGCTTTCTTT. Its protein is CASELVDTEAFF. The chain employs TRBV13 and TRBJ1-1; D not resolved. This CDR3 has 12 amino acids. In germline, CDR1 is PRHDT, CDR2 FYEKMQ (reference sequence).

This chain links TRBV6-5 with TRBJ2-7; 9 bases are shared with TRBD1. CDR1 is MNHEY and CDR2 is SVGAGI in the germline V gene. This CDR3 has 14 amino acids. The V segment lost 5 bases and the J segment 6 bases; nucleotides outside the gene matches: 8. The CDR3 bases are TGTGCCAGCAGTCCCGACAGGGGGGTTAGCGAGCAGTACTTC. Protein: CASSPDRGVSEQYF.

The chain joins TRBV30 to TRBJ2-1, with 8 bases matching TRBD2. J lost 5 bases, V lost 4 bases, and 4 bases had no gene match. CDR3 size: 13 residues. In germline, CDR1 is GTSNPN, CDR2 SVGIG (reference sequence). In nucleotides, the CDR3 is TGTGCCTGGACGGGGGGGGCCGACAATGAGCAGTTCTTC. Translating gives CAWTGGADNEQFF.

This clone showed up just a few times. The rearrangement uses TRBV10-3 and TRBJ1-1; D gene ambiguous. The V end was cut by 6 bases, the J end by 0 bases, with 8 bases between. The CDR3 contains 13 residues. CDR1 and CDR2 from the germline V gene are ENHRY and SYGVKD. CDR3 DNA: TGTGCCATCAGGCTCCAGGTGAACACTGAAGCTTTCTTT. This encodes CAIRLQVNTEAFF.

J is TRBJ2-3 and V is TRBV27, with 8 bases aligning to TRBD2. Trimming at V came to 7 bases and at J to 2 bases, leaving 8 bases not matched to a gene. The CDR3 loop spans 15 amino acids. Looked up from germline, CDR1 is MNHEY and CDR2 is SMNVEV (reference sequence). CDR3 bases: TGTGCCAGCACCCCGGAGCGGGAGTTCACAGATACGCAGTATTTT. Translated: CASTPEREFTDTQYF.

The chain employs TRBV5-1 and TRBJ2-5, with D possibly matching TRBD1 (5 bases). Germline CDR1 and CDR2: SGHRS and YFSETQ. V was trimmed by 4 bases and J by 5 bases, leaving 21 bases between them. The CDR3 consists of 16 residues. The CDR3 spells CASSLAPGSDWETQYF. The CDR3, as DNA: TGCGCCAGCAGCCTGGCGCCAGGGTCAGATTGGGAGACCCAGTACTTC. Drawing the rest from reference TRBV5-1 and TRBJ2-5, the complete variable domain is KAGVTQTPRYLIKTRGQQVTLSCSPISGHRSVSWYQQTPGQGLQFLFEYFSETQRNKGNFPGRFSGRQFSNSRSEMNVSTLELGDSALYLCASSLAPGSDWETQYFGPGTRLLVL.

This clone was counted between two and nine times. The chain recombines TRBV5-6 with TRBJ1-1, with a weak D call TRBD1 (5 bases). V dropped 2 bases and J dropped 1 base, with 18 bases sitting between them. The germline V gene has CDR1 SGHDT and CDR2 YYEEEE. The CDR3 covers 17 residues. Here the CDR3 reads CASSFWGGLGTNTEAFF. The CDR3 nucleotides are TGTGCCAGCAGCTTCTGGGGGGGACTGGGGACGAACACTGAAGCTTTCTTT.

The V gene is TRBV5-4, the J gene TRBJ1-2; D is possibly TRBD1 (5 bases). The germline V and J ends were trimmed by 4 bases and 4 bases, with 14 bases remaining between them. This CDR3 is built from 14 residues. Per the germline V gene, CDR1 is SGHNT and CDR2 is YYREEE (reference sequence). CDR3 region: CASSTNRLVYGYTF. The CDR3 coding sequence is TGTGCCAGCAGCACGAACAGGTTGGTCTATGGCTACACCTTC.

The chain has TRBV18 and TRBJ2-3; D not resolved. The V end was cut by 3 bases, the J end by 4 bases, with 14 bases between. Germline values: CDR1 KGHSH, CDR2 LQKENI. The CDR3 is 15 amino acids. The CDR3 sequence: CASSPGMTRPDTQYF. DNA of the CDR3: TGTGCCAGCTCACCGGGCATGACCCGCCCAGATACGCAGTATTTT.

V usage is TRBV6-1 and J usage is TRBJ2-3; tentative D call: TRBD1 (5 bases). This CDR3 spans 15 amino acids. V dropped 7 bases and J dropped 0 bases, with 14 bases sitting between them. Germline CDR1 is MNHNS and CDR2 is SASEGT. Here the CDR3 reads CASNPFRQSTDTQYF. Written as DNA, the CDR3 is TGTGCCAGCAACCCCTTTCGACAGAGCACAGATACGCAGTATTTT.

The CDR3 region is CASRITGGETQYF. The CDR3 bases are TGTGCCAGCAGAATCACAGGGGGGGAGACCCAGTACTTC. The chain is built from TRBV27 and TRBJ2-5, with 8 nucleotides matching TRBD1. Germline CDR1 is MNHEY and CDR2 is SMNVEV (reference sequence). The ends lost 6 bases at V and 5 bases at J; junction bases unmatched: 5. The CDR3 loop spans 13 amino acids.

The chain recombines TRBV28 with TRBJ2-5, with a tentative D call TRBD2 (6 bases). In germline, CDR1 is MDHEN, CDR2 SYDVKM. The CDR3 contains 14 residues. V lost 5 bases, J lost 5 bases, and 15 bases lay in between. The CDR3 here is CASSRPGTWETQYF. Here the CDR3 DNA reads TGTGCCAGCAGTCGCCCGGGGACTTGGGAGACCCAGTACTTC.

The V call is TRBV11-2, the J call TRBJ2-3, with 8 bases lining up with TRBD2. The CDR3 is 14 amino acids. Per germline, CDR1 SGHAT and CDR2 FQNNGV. V trimming: 8 bases; J trimming: 5 bases; junction bases outside the gene matches: 9. CDR3 bases: TGTGCCAGCGGCGGGGGGTCAGGGGAAGATACGCAGTATTTT. Amino acid sequence: CASGGGSGEDTQYF.

The chain combines TRBV13 with TRBJ1-6; D unclear. The germline CDR1 and CDR2 sequences are PRHDT and FYEKMQ (reference sequence). CDR3 size: 12 residues. Trimming took off 4 bases at V and 6 bases at J, with 4 bases between the two ends. CDR3 in amino acids: CASSSSNSPLHF. CDR3 in DNA: TGTGCCAGCAGCTCCAGTAATTCACCCCTCCACTTT. Based on the CDR3 plus reference TRBV13 and TRBJ1-6, the full variable domain is AAGVIQSPRHLIKEKRETATLKCYPIPRHDTVYWYQQGPGQDPQFLISFYEKMQSDKGSIPDRFSAQQFSDYHSELNMSSLELGDSALYFCASSSSNSPLHFGNGTRLTVT.

This clone was found a few times. The genes are TRBV18 and TRBJ2-3, with a possible D match to TRBD2 (6 bases). Germline V gives CDR1 KGHSH, CDR2 LQKENI. The V gene lost 3 bases and the J gene lost 0 bases, with 13 bases spanning the gap. The CDR3 is 16 residues long. CDR3 DNA: TGTGCCAGCTCACCTTATGGCAGCGGGAGCACAGATACGCAGTATTTT. It specifies CASSPYGSGSTDTQYF.

As to this clone: A junction boundary mismatches the germline segment, possibly from a read error. The chain has TRBV19 and TRBJ2-7, with a possible D match to TRBD1 (6 bases). The CDR3 totals 14 residues. Germline V gene sequence: CDR1 LNHDA, CDR2 SQIVND (reference sequence). The CDR3 protein is CASSIKQGSDEQYF. CDR3 nucleotides: TGTGCCAGTAGTATAAAACAGGGCTCCGACGAGCAGTACTTC.

This sequence joins TRBV18 and TRBJ1-6; perhaps TRBD1 as D (5 bases). Deletions cut 3 bases from V and 3 bases from J, with 12 bases between. CDR1 is KGHSH, CDR2 LQKENI, per germline. The CDR3 has 16 amino acids. The CDR3 region is CASSPTVAHYNSPLHF. As DNA, the CDR3 is TGTGCCAGCTCACCGACAGTTGCCCACTATAATTCACCCCTCCACTTT.

On this clone: Other DNA sequences of this sample code for an identical CDR3. The chain uses TRBV15 and TRBJ1-2; D might be TRBD1 (6 bases). This CDR3 comprises 13 residues. V gave up 4 bases and J gave up 4 bases, with 10 bases separating them. Looked up from germline, CDR1 is LNHNV and CDR2 is YYDKDF (reference sequence). The chain's CDR3 is CATSNDRFYGYTF. CDR3 DNA: TGTGCCACCAGCAATGACAGGTTCTATGGCTACACCTTC.

The chain employs TRBV27 and TRBJ1-6; D ambiguous. The V gene lost 2 bases and the J gene lost 4 bases, with 21 bases spanning the gap. Per the germline V gene, CDR1 is MNHEY and CDR2 is SMNVEV (reference sequence). CDR3 length equals 19 residues. The CDR3: CASSLGPAAMTGYNSPLHF. The CDR3 DNA is TGTGCCAGCAGTTTAGGCCCAGCAGCAATGACTGGATATAATTCACCCCTCCACTTT.

This clone appeared once. Written as DNA, the CDR3 is TGTGCCAGTAGTATCGCAGATGAAAAACTGTTTTTT. Amino acids: CASSIADEKLFF. The chain has TRBV19 and TRBJ1-4; D gene ambiguous. The CDR3 totals 12 residues. V lost 3 bases and J 6 bases, leaving 5 bases between the germline ends. Germline CDR1 LNHDA, CDR2 SQIVND (reference sequence).

The CDR3 reads CASRPLRGVPSLTNTGELFF. The CDR3 DNA is TGTGCCAGCAGACCCCTCCGCGGGGTCCCTTCTCTTACGAACACCGGGGAGCTGTTTTTT. The chain joins TRBV28 to TRBJ2-2; D may be TRBD2 (6 bases). Per germline, CDR1 MDHEN and CDR2 SYDVKM. The CDR3 runs to 20 residues. V gave up 6 bases and J gave up 0 bases, with 26 bases separating them.

The chain uses TRBV29-1 and TRBJ1-1; 7 bases are shared with TRBD1. This CDR3 has 15 residues. Per germline, CDR1 SQVTM and CDR2 ANQGSEA. V gave up 3 bases and J gave up 1 base; unmatched junction bases: 8. The DNA for the CDR3 is TGCAGCGTTGAGAGACGACAGGGAAAGAACACTGAAGCTTTCTTT. The encoded protein is CSVERRQGKNTEAFF.

This chain connects TRBV9 to TRBJ1-1; the D gene is possibly TRBD1 (5 bases). CDR1 is SGDLS, CDR2 YYNGEE, per germline. V was cut by 4 bases and J by 6 bases, with 10 bases left in between. The CDR3 is made up of 12 amino acids. The CDR3 loop is CASSPRQSEAFF. CDR3 DNA: TGTGCCAGCAGCCCTAGACAGTCTGAAGCTTTCTTT.

The chain joins TRBV29-1 to TRBJ2-3, with a tentative D call TRBD2 (5 bases). The germline V gene has CDR1 SQVTM and CDR2 ANQGSEA. The CDR3 extends over 14 amino acids. V was pared by 3 bases and J by 6 bases, with 16 bases between. Written as DNA, the CDR3 is TGCAGCGTTGAGAAGCGGCAGGCCGGGGATACGCAGTATTTT. It is translated as CSVEKRQAGDTQYF.

The chain is built from TRBV4-2 and TRBJ1-3, with D hard to call. V was pared by 0 bases and J by 0 bases, with 9 bases between. The CDR3 spans 16 residues. Germline V gene data show CDR1 as LGHNA and CDR2 as YNFKEQ. Written as DNA, the CDR3 is TGTGCCAGCAGCCAAGAGTTCGCGATCTCTGGAAACACCATATATTTT. Residues: CASSQEFAISGNTIYF.

This chain uses TRBV5-1 with TRBJ2-1; 8 nucleotides agree with TRBD2. With V trimmed by 4 bases and J by 4 bases, 7 bases remained unmatched. Germline CDR1 reads SGHRS; CDR2 reads YFSETQ. CDR3 length: 15 residues. CDR3 region: CASSISGITYNEQFF. The CDR3 DNA sequence: TGCGCCAGCAGCATTAGCGGGATCACGTACAATGAGCAGTTCTTC.

The rearrangement joins TRBV29-1 to TRBJ2-1; 7 nucleotides line up with TRBD2. Germline lookup yields CDR1 SQVTM and CDR2 ANQGSEA. V lost 5 bases to trimming and J lost 0 bases; unmatched junction nucleotides: 10. The CDR3 runs to 16 residues. CDR3 bases: TGCAGCGTTATTCGCCCTAGCGGTCCCTCCTACAATGAGCAGTTCTTC. The encoded protein is CSVIRPSGPSYNEQFF.

The rearrangement links TRBV11-1 to TRBJ2-7; D remains unclear. Per the germline V gene, CDR1 is SGHAT and CDR2 is FQDESV (reference sequence). The CDR3 contains 13 residues. Trimming removed 5 bases at V and 2 bases at J, with 10 bases between. The CDR3 protein is CASSRARTYEQYF. In DNA, the CDR3 is TGTGCCAGCAGCCGTGCTAGGACCTACGAGCAGTACTTC. Full variable domain (remainder filled in from reference TRBV11-1 and TRBJ2-7): EAEVAQSPRYKITEKSQAVAFWCDPISGHATLYWYRQILGQGPELLVQFQDESVVDDSQLPKDRFSAERLKGVDSTLKIQPAELGDSAMYLCASSRARTYEQYFGPGTRLTVT.